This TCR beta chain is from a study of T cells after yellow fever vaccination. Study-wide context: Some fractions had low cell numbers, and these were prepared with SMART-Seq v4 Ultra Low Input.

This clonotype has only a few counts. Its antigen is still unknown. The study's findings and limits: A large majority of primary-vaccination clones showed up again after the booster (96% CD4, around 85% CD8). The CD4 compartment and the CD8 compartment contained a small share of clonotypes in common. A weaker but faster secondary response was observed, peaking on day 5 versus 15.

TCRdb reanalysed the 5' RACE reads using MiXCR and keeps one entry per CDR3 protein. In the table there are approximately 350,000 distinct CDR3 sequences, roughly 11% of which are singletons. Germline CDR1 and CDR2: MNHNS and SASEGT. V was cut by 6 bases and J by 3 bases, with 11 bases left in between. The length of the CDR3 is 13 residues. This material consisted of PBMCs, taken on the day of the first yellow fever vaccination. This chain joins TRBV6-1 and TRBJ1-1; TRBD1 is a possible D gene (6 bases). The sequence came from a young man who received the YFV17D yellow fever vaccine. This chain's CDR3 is CASRPGQYTEAFF. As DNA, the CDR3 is TGTGCCAGCAGACCAGGACAGTACACTGAAGCTTTCTTT.